A selection of T cell receptor beta chains follows, all from one sample in a study of blood T cell repertoires in COVID-19. TCRdb's table, derived via immunoSEQ multiplex PCR, lists solely in-frame clones and lacks some. The sample includes over 110,000 clones, approximately 82% of them seen just once. Sequencing input: peripheral blood. The receptors here all came from a man aged 60-69 years with active or convalescent COVID-19. Each CDR3 is given with its conserved first and last residue. Fields, in order: J gene, clone size, D gene, V gene, CDR3 protein, CDR3 DNA. A D gene is named only where the DNA matches it firmly. Size is stated for part of the rows, as once, few or many counts, or as a class when the clone is expanded.

j_gene: TRBJ1-6; abundance: once; d_gene: TRBD1; v_gene: TRBV7-9; CDR3aa: CASSPWDSHNSPLHF; CDR3nt: TGTGCCAGCAGCCCTTGGGACAGTCACAATTCACCCCTCCACTTT
j_gene: TRBJ1-1; abundance: NA; d_gene: NA; v_gene: TRBV5-4; CDR3aa: CASSLGGEVNTEAFF; CDR3nt: TGTGCCAGCAGCTTGGGGGGGGAGGTGAACACTGAAGCTTTCTTT
j_gene: TRBJ1-3; abundance: NA; d_gene: NA; v_gene: TRBV4-3; CDR3aa: CASSHRVIGGNTIYF; CDR3nt: TGCGCCAGCAGCCACAGGGTTATAGGTGGAAACACCATATATTTT
j_gene: TRBJ1-2; abundance: NA; d_gene: NA; v_gene: TRBV12-3/TRBV12-4; CDR3aa: CASSLSDRPGYTF; CDR3nt: TGTGCCAGCAGTTTATCTGACAGGCCAGGCTACACCTTC
j_gene: TRBJ1-6; abundance: few; d_gene: NA; v_gene: TRBV2; CDR3aa: CASSKQNYNSPLHF; CDR3nt: TGTGCCAGCAGTAAACAAAATTACAATTCACCCCTCCACTTT
j_gene: TRBJ1-1; abundance: NA; d_gene: NA; v_gene: TRBV6-1; CDR3aa: CASSPRDTEAFF; CDR3nt: TGTGCCAGCAGCCCCCGGGACACTGAAGCTTTCTTT
j_gene: TRBJ1-1; abundance: NA; d_gene: NA; v_gene: TRBV7-8; CDR3aa: CASSLGVRGEAFF; CDR3nt: TGTGCCAGCAGCCTAGGGGTCCGGGGTGAAGCTTTCTTT
j_gene: TRBJ1-1; abundance: few; d_gene: NA; v_gene: TRBV27; CDR3aa: CASSLKGGGTMNTEAFF; CDR3nt: TGTGCCAGCAGTTTAAAGGGGGGCGGGACTATGAACACTGAAGCTTTCTTT
j_gene: TRBJ2-1; abundance: NA; d_gene: TRBD2; v_gene: TRBV7-2; CDR3aa: CASSWKSGGKYNEQFF; CDR3nt: TGTGCCAGCAGCTGGAAGAGCGGGGGGAAGTACAATGAGCAGTTCTTC
j_gene: TRBJ2-7; abundance: NA; d_gene: NA; v_gene: TRBV19; CDR3aa: CASSMRRQAGDEQYF; CDR3nt: TGTGCCAGTAGTATGAGGCGACAGGCAGGGGACGAGCAGTACTTC
j_gene: TRBJ2-5; abundance: NA; d_gene: NA; v_gene: TRBV7-2; CDR3aa: CASSLGGGSQETQYF; CDR3nt: TGTGCCAGCAGCTTAGGCGGTGGGTCACAAGAGACCCAGTACTTC
j_gene: TRBJ2-2; abundance: NA; d_gene: NA; v_gene: TRBV29-1; CDR3aa: CSVTTGSRGGELFF; CDR3nt: TGCAGCGTTACCACAGGGTCGAGGGGCGGGGAGCTGTTTTTT
j_gene: TRBJ1-6; abundance: NA; d_gene: NA; v_gene: TRBV6-5; CDR3aa: CASRLGRGGSPLHF; CDR3nt: TGTGCCAGCAGACTGGGCAGGGGAGGGTCACCCCTCCACTTT
j_gene: TRBJ2-4; abundance: few; d_gene: NA; v_gene: TRBV19; CDR3aa: CAFLGQQLAKNIQYF; CDR3nt: TGTGCCTTTCTCGGACAGCAACTAGCCAAAAACATTCAGTACTTC
j_gene: TRBJ1-6; abundance: NA; d_gene: NA; v_gene: TRBV28; CDR3aa: CASSAGFWDNSPLHF; CDR3nt: TGTGCCAGCAGTGCAGGGTTTTGGGATAATTCACCCCTCCACTTT
j_gene: TRBJ2-2; abundance: NA; d_gene: TRBD1; v_gene: TRBV7-9; CDR3aa: CAATPRTGGVSANTGELFF; CDR3nt: TGTGCCGCAACACCCCGGACAGGGGGCGTCTCCGCGAACACCGGGGAGCTGTTTTTT